This T cell receptor (beta chain) was recorded in a study of CD8+ T cells in alopecia areata. Stated treatment: oral pan-JAK inhibitor, 5-10 mg twice daily. From alopecia areata patients, lesional scalp punch biopsies and peripheral blood were collected. Investigators isolated RNA and reverse transcribed it into cDNA to act as the sequencing template. The assay was immunoSEQ multiplex PCR, and TCRdb's table has in-frame clones only and misses some. The sample has about 94,000 clones; more than 65% are singletons. The CDR3 sequence is 14 residues long. With 2 bases removed from V and 5 bases from J, the gap between germline ends came to 14 bases. Looked up from germline, CDR1 is SGDLS and CDR2 is YYNGEE.

The source material was CD8+ T cells sorted from blood, sampled around week 46, from a patient treated with tofacitinib. V gene TRBV9 combines with J gene TRBJ2-7; D perhaps matches TRBD2 (5 bases). The receptor was isolated from a human donor with alopecia areata. This CDR3 is CASSVWGNGDEQYF. For the CDR3, the DNA is TGTGCCAGCAGCGTGTGGGGAAACGGGGACGAGCAGTACTTC.